The clone carrying this T cell receptor beta chain was seen more than once but under ten times. TCRdb itself ran the 5' RACE reads through MiXCR, one entry per CDR3 protein. The sample yields about 340,000 distinct CDR3 sequences, less than 25% seen once. This sample was included in a study of T-cell memory formation after mild COVID-19. Study details: Most TCR clusters belonged to a single donor.

Trimming left V 0 bases short and J 5 bases short, with 13 bases between. The germline gives CDR1 LGHDT, CDR2 YNNKEL (reference sequence). CDR3 size: 15 residues. The chain combines TRBV3-1 with TRBJ1-1; D remains ambiguous. Material for sequencing was PBMCs or a T cell subset sorted from them (not recorded which). The origin of this receptor is a man younger than 35 who had mild COVID-19 (a few samples of this study predate the infection). Cell type and time point are not known. The CDR3 bases are TGTGCCAGCAGCCAAGATTACGGGGAAGAAACTGAAGCTTTCTTT. Amino acid sequence: CASSQDYGEETEAFF.